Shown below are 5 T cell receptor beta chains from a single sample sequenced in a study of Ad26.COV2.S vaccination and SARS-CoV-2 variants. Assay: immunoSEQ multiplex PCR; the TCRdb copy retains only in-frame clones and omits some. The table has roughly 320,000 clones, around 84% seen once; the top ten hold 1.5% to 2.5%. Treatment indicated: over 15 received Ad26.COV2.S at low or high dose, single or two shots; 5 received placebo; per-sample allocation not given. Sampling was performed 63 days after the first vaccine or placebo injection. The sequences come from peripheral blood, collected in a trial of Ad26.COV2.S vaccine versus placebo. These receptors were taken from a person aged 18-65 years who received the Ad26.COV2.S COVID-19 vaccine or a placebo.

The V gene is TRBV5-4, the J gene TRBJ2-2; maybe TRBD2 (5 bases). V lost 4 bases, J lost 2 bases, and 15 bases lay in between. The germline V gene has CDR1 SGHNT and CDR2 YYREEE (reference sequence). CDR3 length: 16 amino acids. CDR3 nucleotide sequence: TGTGCCAGCAGCACCCGTGGAGGCGGCAACACCGGGGAGCTGTTTTTT. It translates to CASSTRGGGNTGELFF.

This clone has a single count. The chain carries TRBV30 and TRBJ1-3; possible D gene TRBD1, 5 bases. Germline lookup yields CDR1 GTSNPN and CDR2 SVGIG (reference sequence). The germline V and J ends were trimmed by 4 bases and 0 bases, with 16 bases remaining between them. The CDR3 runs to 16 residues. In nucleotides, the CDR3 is TGTGCCTGGATAAGGGACGGCTTTTTCTCTGGAAACACCATATATTTT. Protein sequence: CAWIRDGFFSGNTIYF.

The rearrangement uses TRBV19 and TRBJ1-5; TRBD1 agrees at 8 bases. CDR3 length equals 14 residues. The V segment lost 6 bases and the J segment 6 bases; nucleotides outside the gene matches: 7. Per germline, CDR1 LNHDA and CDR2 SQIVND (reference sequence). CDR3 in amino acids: CASSPTGGFQPQHF. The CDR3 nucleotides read TGTGCCAGTAGCCCTACAGGGGGATTTCAGCCCCAGCATTTT.

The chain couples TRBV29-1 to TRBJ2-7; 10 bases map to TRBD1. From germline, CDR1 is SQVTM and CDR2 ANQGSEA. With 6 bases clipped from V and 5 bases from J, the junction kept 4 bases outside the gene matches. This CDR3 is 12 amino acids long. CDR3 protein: CSVGQGVHEQYF. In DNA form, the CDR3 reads TGCAGCGTCGGACAGGGGGTCCACGAGCAGTACTTC.

The CDR3 region is CASSDDAPRRAFF. The CDR3 DNA is TGTGCCAGCAGTGATGATGCGCCTCGGCGGGCTTTCTTT. The chain has TRBV6-2 or TRBV6-3 and TRBJ1-1, with D unresolved. The CDR3 runs to 13 residues. Trimming cost V 5 bases and J 11 bases, with 18 bases left between them. Germline V lookup: CDR1 MNHEY, CDR2 SVGEGT.